A selection of T cell receptor beta chains follows, all from one sample in a study of shared clonotypes between healthy human individuals. Libraries were prepared by immunoSEQ multiplex PCR; TCRdb keeps only in-frame clonotypes and omits some of them. The sample lists some 2,500,000 clones, 80% to 95% occurring once. Sequencing was carried out using naive CD4+ T cells from PBMCs. All receptors derive from a man between 18 and 29 years old in good health. Some clones in this sample may be carry-over from other donors' samples. CDR3s include the opening cysteine and the closing phenylalanine or tryptophan. The order of the fields is D gene, J gene, clone size, V gene, CDR3 protein, CDR3 DNA. D genes are given only for firm matches. Clone size is stated in some rows and not others, as once, few, many or a class when expanded.

d_call: -; j_call: TRBJ2-5; clone_size: -; v_call: TRBV18; cdr3_aa: CASSLQETQYF; cdr3_nt: TGTGCCAGCTCACTCCAAGAGACCCAGTACTTC
d_call: -; j_call: TRBJ2-2; clone_size: -; v_call: TRBV12-5; cdr3_aa: CASGSPGELFF; cdr3_nt: TGTGCTAGTGGTTCACCTGGGGAGCTGTTTTTT
d_call: -; j_call: TRBJ1-3; clone_size: -; v_call: TRBV29-1; cdr3_aa: CSVGGLGNTIYF; cdr3_nt: TGCAGCGTTGGGGGACTCGGGAACACCATATATTTT
d_call: TRBD1; j_call: TRBJ2-7; clone_size: -; v_call: TRBV18; cdr3_aa: CASSLGQGGTYEQYF; cdr3_nt: TGTGCCAGCTCGTTGGGACAGGGGGGTACCTACGAGCAGTACTTC
d_call: -; j_call: TRBJ1-2; clone_size: -; v_call: TRBV5-1; cdr3_aa: CASSFPGYGYTF; cdr3_nt: TGCGCCAGCAGCTTCCCAGGCTATGGCTACACCTTC
d_call: -; j_call: TRBJ2-3; clone_size: -; v_call: TRBV5-4; cdr3_aa: CASSLGSSVSTDTQYF; cdr3_nt: TGTGCCAGCAGCTTAGGGTCTAGCGTATCCACAGATACGCAGTATTTT
d_call: TRBD2; j_call: TRBJ2-1; clone_size: once; v_call: TRBV18; cdr3_aa: CASSPGTSNYNEQFF; cdr3_nt: TGTGCCAGCTCACCTGGGACTAGCAACTACAATGAGCAGTTCTTC
d_call: TRBD2; j_call: TRBJ2-1; clone_size: -; v_call: TRBV5-5; cdr3_aa: CASSLYGTSSVGPYNEQFF; cdr3_nt: TGTGCCAGCAGCTTGTACGGGACTAGCAGTGTCGGGCCCTACAATGAGCAGTTCTTC
d_call: -; j_call: TRBJ2-3; clone_size: -; v_call: TRBV14; cdr3_aa: CASSPLVYGYTQYF; cdr3_nt: TGTGCCAGCAGCCCCCTAGTTTATGGATATACGCAGTATTTT
d_call: -; j_call: TRBJ2-3; clone_size: -; v_call: TRBV18; cdr3_aa: CASSPQRPTDTQYF; cdr3_nt: TGTGCCAGCTCACCACAGCGGCCCACAGATACGCAGTATTTT
d_call: TRBD1; j_call: TRBJ1-1; clone_size: few; v_call: TRBV30; cdr3_aa: CAWSVRTGGDPDTEAFF; cdr3_nt: TGTGCCTGGAGTGTACGGACAGGGGGCGACCCGGACACTGAAGCTTTCTTT
d_call: -; j_call: TRBJ2-2; clone_size: -; v_call: TRBV28; cdr3_aa: CASSSAGLNTGELFF; cdr3_nt: TGTGCCAGCAGTTCAGCGGGTCTGAACACCGGGGAGCTGTTTTTT
d_call: TRBD2; j_call: TRBJ2-3; clone_size: -; v_call: TRBV7-9; cdr3_aa: CASSNPPSGQEGGTDTQYF; cdr3_nt: TGTGCCAGCAGCAACCCGCCTAGCGGCCAGGAGGGAGGGACAGATACGCAGTATTTT
d_call: -; j_call: TRBJ1-2; clone_size: -; v_call: TRBV11-2; cdr3_aa: CASSQLINYGYTF; cdr3_nt: TGTGCCAGCAGCCAGCTGATTAACTATGGCTACACCTTC
d_call: TRBD1; j_call: TRBJ1-1; clone_size: -; v_call: TRBV5-6; cdr3_aa: CASSSDRGEMNTEAFF; cdr3_nt: TGTGCCAGCAGCTCAGACAGGGGAGAGATGAACACTGAAGCTTTCTTT
d_call: -; j_call: TRBJ2-3; clone_size: -; v_call: TRBV28; cdr3_aa: CASSPRQVTDTQYF; cdr3_nt: TGTGCCAGCAGTCCCCGACAGGTTACAGATACGCAGTATTTT
d_call: -; j_call: TRBJ1-1; clone_size: -; v_call: TRBV14; cdr3_aa: CASSQGTVEAFF; cdr3_nt: TGTGCCAGCAGCCAAGGAACTGTGGAGGCTTTCTTT
d_call: -; j_call: TRBJ1-5; clone_size: -; v_call: TRBV28; cdr3_aa: CASSAHPQEAGQPQHF; cdr3_nt: TGTGCCAGCAGCGCTCACCCTCAGGAGGCAGGTCAGCCCCAGCATTTT
d_call: -; j_call: TRBJ1-5; clone_size: few; v_call: TRBV5-1; cdr3_aa: CASSLEGVSNQPQHF; cdr3_nt: TGCGCCAGCAGCTTGGAGGGGGTAAGCAATCAGCCCCAGCATTTT
d_call: -; j_call: TRBJ1-1; clone_size: -; v_call: TRBV29-1; cdr3_aa: CSVEQRENTEAFF; cdr3_nt: TGCAGCGTTGAACAGAGGGAGAACACTGAAGCTTTCTTT
d_call: -; j_call: TRBJ1-5; clone_size: -; v_call: TRBV28; cdr3_aa: CASSLTGNQPQHF; cdr3_nt: TGTGCCAGCAGTTTAACGGGGAATCAGCCCCAGCATTTT
d_call: -; j_call: TRBJ1-5; clone_size: -; v_call: TRBV2; cdr3_aa: CASSGQGPHQPQHF; cdr3_nt: TGTGCCAGCAGTGGGCAAGGCCCCCATCAGCCCCAGCATTTT
d_call: TRBD1; j_call: TRBJ2-3; clone_size: -; v_call: TRBV5-8; cdr3_aa: CASSLEDRATQYF; cdr3_nt: TGTGCCAGCAGCTTAGAGGACAGGGCGACGCAGTATTTT
d_call: TRBD1; j_call: TRBJ1-2; clone_size: -; v_call: TRBV7-9; cdr3_aa: CASSLAGQSYGYTF; cdr3_nt: TGTGCCAGCAGCTTAGCGGGACAGTCCTATGGCTACACCTTC
d_call: -; j_call: TRBJ2-3; clone_size: -; v_call: TRBV10-3; cdr3_aa: CAITDKNTDTQYF; cdr3_nt: TGTGCCATCACAGACAAGAACACAGATACGCAGTATTTT
d_call: TRBD2; j_call: TRBJ2-1; clone_size: -; v_call: TRBV4-2; cdr3_aa: CASSPVGLARNNEQFF; cdr3_nt: TGTGCCAGCAGCCCCGTTGGACTAGCGAGGAACAATGAGCAGTTCTTC
d_call: -; j_call: TRBJ2-1; clone_size: -; v_call: TRBV2; cdr3_aa: CASSDLAPRLRGEQFF; cdr3_nt: TGTGCCAGCAGTGACCTAGCCCCCCGATTGCGGGGTGAGCAGTTCTTC
d_call: -; j_call: TRBJ1-2; clone_size: -; v_call: TRBV18; cdr3_aa: CASSPPFQSGNAGYTF; cdr3_nt: TGTGCCAGCTCACCACCATTCCAGTCGGGCAATGCTGGCTACACCTTC
d_call: TRBD2; j_call: TRBJ2-1; clone_size: -; v_call: TRBV6-4; cdr3_aa: CASSALAGNNEQFF; cdr3_nt: TGTGCCAGCAGTGCGCTAGCGGGGAACAATGAGCAGTTCTTC
d_call: -; j_call: TRBJ2-1; clone_size: once; v_call: TRBV14; cdr3_aa: CASRPSAGNEQFF; cdr3_nt: TGTGCCAGCAGGCCCTCCGCGGGCAATGAGCAGTTCTTC
d_call: -; j_call: TRBJ2-5; clone_size: -; v_call: TRBV6-1; cdr3_aa: CASSSREKETQYF; cdr3_nt: TGTGCCAGCAGTTCACGGGAAAAAGAGACCCAGTACTTC
d_call: -; j_call: TRBJ1-5; clone_size: -; v_call: TRBV28; cdr3_aa: CASSFGSHTLPTTSRRNQPQHF; cdr3_nt: TGTGCCAGCAGTTTTGGGTCCCACACTCTACCGACAACTTCCAGGCGCAATCAGCCCCAGCATTTT
d_call: TRBD1; j_call: TRBJ1-1; clone_size: few; v_call: TRBV2; cdr3_aa: CASRATGVTEAFF; cdr3_nt: TGTGCCAGCAGAGCTACAGGGGTTACTGAAGCTTTCTTT
d_call: TRBD2; j_call: TRBJ2-1; clone_size: -; v_call: TRBV11-2; cdr3_aa: CASSLLADSYNEQFF; cdr3_nt: TGTGCCAGCAGCTTACTAGCGGACTCCTACAATGAGCAGTTCTTC
d_call: -; j_call: TRBJ1-2; clone_size: -; v_call: TRBV2; cdr3_aa: CASKNANYGYTF; cdr3_nt: TGTGCCAGCAAGAATGCAAACTATGGCTACACCTTC
d_call: -; j_call: TRBJ1-4; clone_size: -; v_call: TRBV7-9; cdr3_aa: CASTPWTTQGEKLFF; cdr3_nt: TGTGCCAGCACCCCCTGGACAACTCAGGGTGAAAAACTGTTTTTT
d_call: TRBD1; j_call: TRBJ2-1; clone_size: -; v_call: TRBV7-9; cdr3_aa: CASSFKGQGDRNEQFF; cdr3_nt: TGTGCCAGCAGCTTTAAGGGACAGGGGGATAGGAATGAGCAGTTCTTC
d_call: -; j_call: TRBJ2-1; clone_size: -; v_call: TRBV5-1; cdr3_aa: CASSLELSPVYNEQFF; cdr3_nt: TGCGCCAGCAGCTTGGAATTAAGCCCTGTTTACAATGAGCAGTTCTTC
d_call: -; j_call: TRBJ2-2; clone_size: once; v_call: TRBV30; cdr3_aa: CAWSNKQGAGELFF; cdr3_nt: TGTGCCTGGAGCAACAAACAGGGTGCCGGGGAGCTGTTTTTT
d_call: -; j_call: TRBJ2-7; clone_size: -; v_call: TRBV5-6; cdr3_aa: CASSWLTGYEQYF; cdr3_nt: TGTGCCAGCAGCTGGCTGACAGGTTACGAGCAGTACTTC
d_call: TRBD1; j_call: TRBJ1-2; clone_size: -; v_call: TRBV28; cdr3_aa: CASRRDRVEVYGYTF; cdr3_nt: TGTGCCAGCAGAAGGGACAGGGTAGAAGTCTATGGCTACACCTTC
d_call: TRBD2; j_call: TRBJ2-1; clone_size: once; v_call: TRBV7-9; cdr3_aa: CASSSRLAGGGEQFF; cdr3_nt: TGTGCCAGCAGCTCGAGACTAGCGGGAGGGGGGGAGCAGTTCTTC
d_call: TRBD1; j_call: TRBJ2-1; clone_size: few; v_call: TRBV20-1; cdr3_aa: CSATGGNEQFF; cdr3_nt: TGCAGTGCTACAGGGGGCAATGAGCAGTTCTTC
d_call: TRBD1; j_call: TRBJ2-7; clone_size: -; v_call: TRBV11-2; cdr3_aa: CASSWGQGRYEQYF; cdr3_nt: TGTGCCAGCAGCTGGGGACAGGGACGCTACGAGCAGTACTTC
d_call: TRBD2; j_call: TRBJ2-3; clone_size: -; v_call: TRBV9; cdr3_aa: CASSALAGVTDTQYF; cdr3_nt: TGTGCCAGCAGCGCCTTAGCGGGAGTAACAGATACGCAGTATTTT
d_call: -; j_call: TRBJ2-1; clone_size: -; v_call: TRBV6-4; cdr3_aa: CASSQGTGDEQFF; cdr3_nt: TGTGCCAGCAGTCAGGGGACGGGGGATGAGCAGTTCTTC
d_call: -; j_call: TRBJ2-7; clone_size: once; v_call: TRBV27; cdr3_aa: CASSPPGGKSSYEQYF; cdr3_nt: TGTGCCAGCAGCCCCCCAGGTGGGAAAAGCTCCTACGAGCAGTACTTC
d_call: -; j_call: TRBJ1-5; clone_size: -; v_call: TRBV16; cdr3_aa: CASSQSQYQPQHF; cdr3_nt: TGTGCCAGCAGCCAATCACAGTATCAGCCCCAGCATTTT
d_call: -; j_call: TRBJ2-3; clone_size: few; v_call: TRBV6-5; cdr3_aa: CASTRPISTDTQYF; cdr3_nt: TGTGCCAGCACCAGACCCATTAGCACAGATACGCAGTATTTT
d_call: -; j_call: TRBJ2-7; clone_size: -; v_call: TRBV18; cdr3_aa: CASSPVPSTGDLAKQYF; cdr3_nt: TGTGCCAGCTCACCGGTCCCCTCGACTGGTGATCTGGCGAAGCAGTACTTC
d_call: -; j_call: TRBJ2-5; clone_size: once; v_call: TRBV16; cdr3_aa: CASSQWETQYF; cdr3_nt: TGTGCCAGCAGCCAATGGGAGACCCAGTACTTC
d_call: -; j_call: TRBJ1-6; clone_size: -; v_call: TRBV5-8; cdr3_aa: CASSPWNRVTSPLHF; cdr3_nt: TGTGCCAGCAGCCCCTGGAACCGGGTGACTTCACCCCTCCACTTT
d_call: TRBD2; j_call: TRBJ2-7; clone_size: -; v_call: TRBV7-2; cdr3_aa: CASSLLLGAGSYEQYF; cdr3_nt: TGTGCCAGCAGCTTATTACTAGGAGCGGGATCCTACGAGCAGTACTTC
d_call: TRBD1; j_call: TRBJ1-2; clone_size: -; v_call: TRBV6-6; cdr3_aa: CASRFLTGVYGYTF; cdr3_nt: TGTGCCAGCAGGTTCCTGACAGGGGTGTATGGCTACACCTTC